The sequence of this TCR beta chain was determined in a study of T-cell memory formation after mild COVID-19. Across the whole study: The study found TCR clusters largely donor specific. The study, taken as a whole, reports: Confirmation of SARS-CoV-2 specificity was lacking for second-wave clones peaking day 37. Memory cells collected pre-infection included some clones that later responded, suggesting cross-reactive memory joined.

As for this clonotype: Antigen unknown.

Germline values: CDR1 MNHNS, CDR2 SASEGT. With 4 bases clipped from V and 2 bases from J, the junction kept 7 bases outside the gene matches. The CDR3 sequence is 17 residues long. 5'RACE, which relied on constant-segment primers, yielded TCR alpha and TCR beta cDNA libraries carrying sample barcodes and UMIs. Each CDR3 protein gets one entry after TCRdb re-called the 5' RACE reads with MiXCR. The sample shows hundreds of thousands of distinct CDR3 sequences, 25% to 30% of them seen only once. The sequenced sample consisted of PBMCs or a T cell subset sorted from them (not recorded which). This sequence joins TRBV6-1 and TRBJ2-2, with 10 bases fitting TRBD2. The receptor comes from an adult woman who had mild COVID-19 (a few samples of this study predate the infection). Cell type and time point are not known. The CDR3 sequence is CASSVLAGVINTGELFF. CDR3 DNA sequence: TGTGCCAGCAGTGTCCTAGCGGGAGTAATTAACACCGGGGAGCTGTTTTTT.